These 12 T cell receptor beta chains share one sample of origin, sequenced in a study of siplizumab effects on memory and regulatory T cells. Produced via immunoSEQ multiplex PCR; TCRdb's table is partial and in-frame only. The sample yields 70,000 to 100,000 clones, roughly 97% seen once. The specimen was naive CD4+ T cells sorted from blood. These receptors were taken from a human donor in good health.

This clone has just one count. V and J are TRBV19 and TRBJ2-5; tentative D call: TRBD2 (5 bases). V was pared by 1 base and J by 5 bases, with 8 bases between. Per germline, CDR1 LNHDA and CDR2 SQIVND (reference sequence). The CDR3 is made up of 13 amino acids. CDR3 residues: CASSIVPGETQYF. The CDR3, as DNA: TGTGCCAGTAGTATAGTACCGGGGGAGACCCAGTACTTC.

The chain carries TRBV5-5 and TRBJ1-3, with D possibly TRBD1 on 5 matching bases. The CDR3 length is 17 residues. Looked up from germline, CDR1 is SGHKS and CDR2 is YYEKEE (reference sequence). Trimming took off 4 bases at V and 0 bases at J, with 17 bases between the two ends. In DNA form, the CDR3 reads TGTGCCAGCAGCCCGGGACCGCTTAAGGGCTCTGGAAACACCATATATTTT. Translating it yields CASSPGPLKGSGNTIYF.

The chain employs TRBV6-5 and TRBJ2-7; TRBD2 is a possible D gene (6 bases). Germline values: CDR1 MNHEY, CDR2 SVGAGI. Between the trimmed V and J ends, which lost 2 bases and 7 bases, there was a span of 15 bases. The CDR3 has 14 residues. CDR3 coding DNA: TGTGCCAGCAGTTACCGTAAAGGGGAGGATGAGCAGTACTTC. Translated: CASSYRKGEDEQYF.

CDR3 in amino acids: CASSLGGSTQYF. The CDR3 region has the DNA TGTGCCAGCAGCTTGGGGGGGAGTACGCAGTATTTT. The chain links TRBV7-3 to TRBJ2-3; TRBD2 matches 7 bases. This CDR3 spans 12 amino acids. The ends lost 3 bases at V and 8 bases at J; junction bases unmatched: 2. CDR1 is SGHTA, CDR2 FQGTGA, per germline.

V is TRBV6-5 and J is TRBJ1-5; a weak D match, TRBD1 (5 bases). The CDR3 is made up of 14 amino acids. Trimming removed 8 bases at V and 0 bases at J, with 11 bases between. In germline, CDR1 is MNHEY, CDR2 SVGAGI. CDR3 sequence reads: CASGRGDSNQPQHF. DNA of the CDR3: TGTGCCAGCGGACGGGGGGATAGCAATCAGCCCCAGCATTTT.

The chain has TRBV7-9 and TRBJ1-3; 8 nucleotides agree with TRBD1. Germline trimming cut 2 bases from V and 3 bases from J; bases unmatched to any gene: 3. The CDR3 contains 15 residues. CDR1 SEHNR and CDR2 FQNEAQ come from the germline V gene (reference sequence). The CDR3 sequence: CASSLMTGDGNTIYF. The DNA of the CDR3 is TGTGCCAGCAGCTTAATGACAGGGGATGGAAACACCATATATTTT.

The rearrangement uses TRBV4-2 and TRBJ2-7; the D gene is possibly TRBD1 (6 bases). The V end lost 1 base, the J end lost 5 bases, and 18 bases lay between the germline ends. The CDR3 loop spans 16 amino acids. CDR1 and CDR2 (germline): LGHNA, YNFKEQ. The CDR3 DNA is TGTGCCAGCAGCCAAGGTCTTCCAGGGGCGCACGACGAGCAGTACTTC. Amino acid sequence: CASSQGLPGAHDEQYF.

The chain has TRBV10-3 and TRBJ1-2; 8 bases are a match to TRBD1. Germline V CDR1 and CDR2: ENHRY, SYGVKD. This CDR3 is built from 15 residues. The trim removed 5 bases at V and 8 bases at J, leaving 13 bases unmatched. The chain's CDR3 is CAISKNGQGTDGYTF. As DNA, the CDR3 is TGTGCCATCAGTAAAAATGGACAGGGCACGGACGGCTACACCTTC.

The chain recombines TRBV18 with TRBJ1-1; TRBD1 matches 9 bases. This CDR3 comprises 15 residues. CDR1 is KGHSH and CDR2 is LQKENI in the germline V gene. Losses at the gene ends were 4 bases for V and 11 bases for J; bases not matched to a gene: 14. CDR3 in DNA: TGTGCCAGCTCACAAGAACCGGGACAGGGTTCGGTGGCTTTCTTT. It encodes CASSQEPGQGSVAFF.

The chain couples TRBV28 to TRBJ1-5; D remains ambiguous. Per the germline V gene, CDR1 is MDHEN and CDR2 is SYDVKM. This CDR3 contains 13 residues. The V gene lost 3 bases and the J gene lost 3 bases, with 6 bases spanning the gap. CDR3 nucleotides: TGTGCCAGCAGTTTGGGCAACAATCAGCCCCAGCATTTT. This encodes CASSLGNNQPQHF. Based on the CDR3 plus reference TRBV28 and TRBJ1-5, the full variable domain is DVKVTQSSRYLVKRTGEKVFLECVQDMDHENMFWYRQDPGLGLRLIYFSYDVKMKEKGDIPEGYSVSREKKERFSLILESASTNQTSMYLCASSLGNNQPQHFGDGTRLSIL.

This chain connects TRBV6-5 to TRBJ2-3; D is unclear. Germline CDR1 and CDR2: MNHEY and SVGAGI. V lost 9 bases to trimming and J lost 0 bases, with 4 bases between them. CDR3 length equals 11 residues. In DNA form, the CDR3 reads TGTGCCAGTACTAGCACAGATACGCAGTATTTT. This codes for CASTSTDTQYF.

The chain couples TRBV30 to TRBJ2-3; 8 bases fit TRBD2. Germline V gene lookup returns CDR1 GTSNPN and CDR2 SVGIG (reference sequence). V was pared by 4 bases and J by 3 bases, with 6 bases of the junction left unmatched. The CDR3 consists of 14 residues. The CDR3 bases are TGTGCCTGGAAATTAGGCGGGGGGACAGATACGCAGTATTTT. It translates to CAWKLGGGTDTQYF. Combining the CDR3 with reference TRBV30 and TRBJ2-3 gives the whole variable domain SQTIHQWPATLVQPVGSPLSLECTVEGTSNPNLYWYRQAAGRGLQLLFYSVGIGQISSEVPQNLSASRPQDRQFILSSKKLLLSDSGFYLCAWKLGGGTDTQYFGPGTRLTVL.